This is a list of T cell receptor beta chains from one sample in a study of blood T cells in healthy people across ages. TCRdb itself ran the 5' RACE reads through MiXCR, one entry per CDR3 protein. The sample carries around 750,000 distinct CDR3 sequences, approximately 55% recorded once. The sample taken for sequencing was blood. These receptors were obtained from a man older than 75 in good health. The CDR3 runs from the conserved cysteine through the conserved F or W. Each record gives: V gene, D gene, J gene, CDR3 protein. A D gene is named only where the DNA matches it firmly.

TRBV30	-	TRBJ1-2	CAWSSPGAAYGYTF
TRBV2	-	TRBJ1-2	CASSEEALNYGYTF
TRBV10-2	-	TRBJ2-3	CASRETGEGHRYAYF
TRBV6-1	-	TRBJ2-7	CASSEAEGYVYEQYF
TRBV6-5	-	TRBJ2-3	CASSSRQAVGHRYAYF
TRBV5-1	-	TRBJ1-6	CASSPDSNSPLHF
TRBV12-3/TRBV12-4	TRBD2	TRBJ2-6	CASSGTSGLSGANVLTF
TRBV19	-	TRBJ1-1	CASSFQGPLDAFF
TRBV18	TRBD1	TRBJ2-7	CASTPLGTGTGAYEQYF
TRBV3-1	-	TRBJ2-3	CASSQDEVQYAYF
TRBV5-1	-	TRBJ2-1	CASSLVGLQGINEQFF
TRBV12-3/TRBV12-4	TRBD2	TRBJ2-3	CASSLWTSGRASDTQYF
TRBV6-6	TRBD1	TRBJ2-5	CASSSYSGTAQETQYF
TRBV25-1	-	TRBJ2-1	CASSSYLTGGEQFF
TRBV12-3/TRBV12-4	-	TRBJ1-2	CASGRGAYGYTF
TRBV7-2	TRBD2	TRBJ2-5	CASSLQAGQETQYF
TRBV5-5	TRBD1	TRBJ2-3	CASSYMVGQSQDTQYF
TRBV6-6	TRBD1	TRBJ2-3	CASSYRQGVGTDTQYF
TRBV29-1	TRBD2	TRBJ2-1	CSARLAGVVYNEQFF
TRBV9	-	TRBJ2-2	CASSTGPTGELFF
TRBV10-3	-	TRBJ2-7	CAISPSRVDQYF
TRBV29-1	TRBD2	TRBJ2-7	CSVASSGRNEQYF
TRBV4-1	-	-	CASSQGDHPETQFF
TRBV12-3/TRBV12-4	-	TRBJ1-5	CASSLRGESGPQHF
TRBV3-1	-	TRBJ2-5	CASSLEPGEQYF
TRBV3-1	-	TRBJ1-5	CASSPGGIGHHKPQHF
TRBV28	-	-	CASSFPLNFYEQYF